The present T cell receptor (beta chain) was sequenced within a study of early T cells in non-severe SARS-CoV-2 infection. Overall study: Investigators sequenced bulk RNA drawn from unsorted whole blood, and chains remained unpaired.

This clonotype has just one count. The target antigen is unknown. In the library, individual cDNA molecules carried attached unique molecular identifiers. TCRdb itself ran the 5' RACE reads through MiXCR, one entry per CDR3 protein. The sample includes roughly 56,000 distinct CDR3 sequences, over 12% of them seen just once. Study outcomes and limitations: VDJdb matching skewed toward anti-spike CD8 responses, missing private and CD4 specificities.

Germline V gives CDR1 SNHLY, CDR2 FYNNEI. The CDR3 runs 15 residues. Trimming took off 3 bases at V and 10 bases at J, with 16 bases between the two ends. The TCR sequence derives from an adult who was a healthcare worker with PCR-confirmed SARS-CoV-2 infection or an uninfected control (not recorded which). The specimen comprised whole blood, sampled at baseline. The chain carries TRBV2 and TRBJ1-6, with a tentative D call TRBD1 (5 bases). The CDR3 protein is CASSETQGSSSPLHF. The CDR3 bases are TGTGCCAGCAGTGAGACCCAGGGCAGCTCCTCACCCCTCCACTTT.